The 29 T cell receptor beta chains listed next were all sequenced from one sample in a study of cytomegalovirus exposure and HLA in healthy donors. 60 Vbeta and 13 Jbeta primers were used in PCR. Here immunoSEQ multiplex PCR was the method, and the copy in TCRdb shows in-frame clones only, minus some. Of some 100,000 clones listed, 76% are singletons. The sequenced material came from PBMCs. The source is a woman in her forties or fifties in good health and CMV-seropositive.

The chain employs TRBV6-1 and TRBJ1-1; 7 nucleotides line up with TRBD1. The V segment lost 5 bases and the J segment 2 bases; nucleotides outside the gene matches: 8. This CDR3 region has 15 residues. CDR1 and CDR2 from the germline V gene are MNHNS and SASEGT. The CDR3 sequence: CASSKPRQGNTEAFF. Here the CDR3 DNA reads TGTGCCAGCAGTAAGCCACGACAGGGTAACACTGAAGCTTTCTTT.

The J gene is TRBJ2-3, the V gene TRBV27, with 9 nucleotides matching TRBD2. CDR3 size: 17 residues. Germline V gene sequence: CDR1 MNHEY, CDR2 SMNVEV (reference sequence). J was trimmed by 3 bases and V by 2 bases; bases with no gene match: 9. The CDR3 protein is CASSLRGGGARTDTQYF. In nucleotides, the CDR3 is TGTGCCAGCAGTTTACGGGGCGGGGGGGCCAGAACAGATACGCAGTATTTT.

In this sample, this clone turned up once. The chain employs TRBV29-1 and TRBJ1-5, with TRBD1 identical over 7 bases. Germline V gene data show CDR1 as SQVTM and CDR2 as ANQGSEA. This CDR3 is built from 14 residues. CDR3 protein: CSLRGPRFCLPQHF. The CDR3 DNA is TGCAGTCTGAGGGGGCCCCGATTTTGTCTGCCCCAGCATTTT.

Comments on this clone: Its ends do not fully match the called genes, so a read error is possible. This chain uses TRBV7-9 with TRBJ1-3; possibly TRBD1 for D (6 bases). Looked up from germline, CDR1 is SEHNR and CDR2 is FQNEAQ (reference sequence). This CDR3 spans 16 amino acids. CDR3 DNA: TGTTCCAGCAGCCCGTCGACAGGAATCTCTGGAAACACCATATATTTT. Its protein product is CSSSPSTGISGNTIYF. Looking up the rest from reference TRBV7-9 and TRBJ1-3 gives the full variable domain: DTGVSQNPRHKITKRGQNVTFRCDPISEHNRLYWYRQTLGQGPEFLTYFQNEAQLEKSRLLSDRFSAERPKGSFSTLEIQRTEQGDSAMYLCSSSPSTGISGNTIYFGEGSWLTVV.

J is TRBJ1-2 and V is TRBV21-1; TRBD1 is the table's D call, not checked against the DNA. TRBV21-1 is a recognized pseudogene. This CDR3 region has 17 residues. The CDR3 spells CASSKGPTGGGRYGYTF. The CDR3, as DNA: TGTGCCAGCAGCAAAGGCCCGACAGGGGGCGGGAGGTATGGCTACACCTTC.

The chain is built from TRBV7-2 and TRBJ2-7; maybe TRBD2 (5 bases). This CDR3 comprises 16 residues. CDR1 and CDR2 (germline): SGHTA, FQGNSA. Trimming removed 3 bases at V and 9 bases at J, with 24 bases between. The DNA of the CDR3 is TGTGCCAGCAGCTTTGGCGGACCAGCGGAGGTTCAGCGGCAGTACTTC. Protein sequence: CASSFGGPAEVQRQYF.

The rearrangement joins TRBV2 to TRBJ2-2; D is perhaps TRBD1 (5 bases). The CDR3 consists of 15 residues. V shed 2 bases and J shed 2 bases, with 9 bases lying between them. Germline values: CDR1 SNHLY, CDR2 FYNNEI. CDR3 DNA sequence: TGTGCCAGCAGTGAAACCGACAGAAACACCGGGGAGCTGTTTTTT. Translating it yields CASSETDRNTGELFF.

The chain recombines TRBV18 with TRBJ1-1; 7 bases are a match to TRBD1. V lost 6 bases, J lost 1 base, and 5 bases stayed unmatched. CDR1 KGHSH and CDR2 LQKENI come from the germline V gene. The length of the CDR3 is 14 residues. CDR3 sequence: CASSEGAANTEAFF. For the CDR3, the DNA is TGTGCCAGCTCTGAGGGGGCGGCGAACACTGAAGCTTTCTTT.

The V and J genes are TRBV30 and TRBJ1-3, with no clear D. The length of the CDR3 is 13 residues. Germline V gene lookup returns CDR1 GTSNPN and CDR2 SVGIG (reference sequence). V lost 0 bases, J lost 4 bases, and 7 bases lay in between. The CDR3 loop is CAWSVTGGNTIYF. The CDR3, as DNA: TGTGCCTGGAGTGTAACGGGGGGAAACACCATATATTTT.

Details on this clone: Germline is not matched at one junction end, which may reflect a read error. This chain connects TRBV7-9 to TRBJ1-1, with D possibly TRBD1 on 5 matching bases. Germline CDR1 SEHNR, CDR2 FQNEAQ (reference sequence). The CDR3 has 12 residues. CDR3 DNA sequence: TGTTCCAGCAGCTTAGGTAGGGGCGAAGCTTTCTTT. This gives the protein CSSSLGRGEAFF.

This clone has a handful of counts. The CDR3 DNA reads as TGTGCCAGCGGACTCTGGAGGAATGAGCAGTTCTTC. Protein: CASGLWRNEQFF. The chain uses TRBV2 and TRBJ2-1, with D perhaps matching TRBD2 (5 bases). Germline lookup yields CDR1 SNHLY and CDR2 FYNNEI. The CDR3 extends over 12 amino acids. V was shortened by 8 bases and J by 7 bases, with 12 bases between the two germline ends.

This chain joins TRBV10-2 and TRBJ1-2; 8 positions agree with TRBD1. Trimming removed 9 bases from V and 1 base from J; junction bases left unmatched: 13. Germline V gene data show CDR1 as WSHSY and CDR2 as SAAADI. The length of the CDR3 is 16 residues. The CDR3 is CASSRTGTTFNYGYTF. For the CDR3, the DNA is TGCGCCAGTTCAAGGACAGGGACAACCTTTAACTATGGCTACACCTTC.

V usage is TRBV6-4 and J usage is TRBJ2-3, with 7 nucleotides matching TRBD2. The CDR3 is made up of 14 amino acids. Trimming removed 0 bases from V and 5 bases from J; junction bases left unmatched: 2. The germline V gene encodes CDR1 MRHNA and CDR2 SNTAGT. CDR3 sequence: CASSDSAGEDTQYF. CDR3 DNA sequence: TGTGCCAGCAGTGACTCGGCGGGGGAAGATACGCAGTATTTT.

This clone was seen a few times. The chain combines TRBV19 with TRBJ1-2; the match to TRBD1 covers 7 bases. Per the germline V gene, CDR1 is LNHDA and CDR2 is SQIVND (reference sequence). The CDR3 has 18 amino acids. Trimming cost V 2 bases and J 4 bases; bases outside gene matches: 16. The CDR3 is CASSITLEGKQGSYGYTF. CDR3 DNA: TGTGCCAGTAGTATAACGTTGGAAGGGAAACAGGGGAGCTATGGCTACACCTTC.

V gene TRBV10-3 combines with J gene TRBJ1-2; no definite D call. The CDR3 loop spans 14 amino acids. Looked up from germline, CDR1 is ENHRY and CDR2 is SYGVKD. Trimming stripped 0 bases from V and 2 bases from J, with 7 bases between. CDR3 protein: CAISESPRNYGYTF. The CDR3 DNA sequence: TGTGCCATCAGTGAGTCCCCACGGAACTATGGCTACACCTTC.

The rearrangement joins TRBV30 to TRBJ1-2, with D possibly matching TRBD1 (6 bases). Germline V gene sequence: CDR1 GTSNPN, CDR2 SVGIG (reference sequence). The CDR3 extends over 11 amino acids. Trimming left V 6 bases short and J 8 bases short, with 13 bases between. For the CDR3, the DNA is TGTGCCTGCCGCAGGGGCAGGGGCTACACCTTC. The encoded protein is CACRRGRGYTF.

CDR3 coding DNA: TGTGCCAGCAGCTTTGGTGGGCTAGCGGGAGTAAGAGAGACCCAGTACTTC. Translating it yields CASSFGGLAGVRETQYF. The V gene is TRBV5-6, the J gene TRBJ2-5; 10 nucleotides agree with TRBD2. The length of the CDR3 is 17 residues. With V trimmed by 2 bases and J by 4 bases, 11 bases remained unmatched. Germline assignment: CDR1 SGHDT and CDR2 YYEEEE.

The rearrangement joins TRBV5-1 to TRBJ1-2, with D possibly TRBD1 on 6 matching bases. V shed 2 bases and J shed 0 bases, with 14 bases lying between them. The germline CDR1 and CDR2 sequences are SGHRS and YFSETQ. This CDR3 has 16 residues. The CDR3 DNA follows: TGCGCCAGCAGCTTAACCCCAGGGACAACTAACTATGGCTACACCTTC. This sequence encodes CASSLTPGTTNYGYTF. Full variable domain (missing parts from reference TRBV5-1 and TRBJ1-2): KAGVTQTPRYLIKTRGQQVTLSCSPISGHRSVSWYQQTPGQGLQFLFEYFSETQRNKGNFPGRFSGRQFSNSRSEMNVSTLELGDSALYLCASSLTPGTTNYGYTFGSGTRLTVV.

The chain recombines TRBV9 with TRBJ2-5; the match to TRBD1 covers 8 bases. Germline CDR1 and CDR2: SGDLS and YYNGEE. Trimming took 0 bases from V and 2 from J; bases not matched to a gene: 0. This CDR3 is built from 14 residues. CDR3 coding DNA: TGTGCCAGCAGCGTAGACAGGGGGCAAGAGACCCAGTACTTC. Protein product: CASSVDRGQETQYF. Full variable domain (outside the CDR3, taken from reference TRBV9 and TRBJ2-5): DSGVTQTPKHLITATGQRVTLRCSPRSGDLSVYWYQQSLDQGLQFLIQYYNGEERAKGNILERFSAQQFPDLHSELNLSSLELGDSALYFCASSVDRGQETQYFGPGTRLLVL.

Comment on this clone: A junction end diverges from the germline sequence, so it may reflect a read error. The V and J genes are TRBV7-9 and TRBJ2-7; D unclear. CDR1 and CDR2 (germline): SEHNR, FQNEAQ (reference sequence). This CDR3 is 12 amino acids long. DNA of the CDR3: TGTTCCAGCAGCTTAGATAGTTACGAGCAGTACTTC. Translated, it gives CSSSLDSYEQYF.

This chain connects TRBV5-1 to TRBJ2-1; TRBD1 agrees at 11 bases. The CDR3 runs to 15 residues. From germline, CDR1 is SGHRS and CDR2 YFSETQ. The trim removed 4 bases at V and 8 bases at J, leaving 8 bases unmatched. CDR3: CASSRTGQGADEQFF. The CDR3 region has the DNA TGCGCCAGCAGCCGCACTGGACAGGGGGCCGATGAGCAGTTCTTC.

V gene TRBV27 combines with J gene TRBJ2-1; TRBD2 matches at 12 bases. With 7 bases clipped from V and 8 bases from J, the junction kept 9 bases outside the gene matches. Germline assignment: CDR1 MNHEY and CDR2 SMNVEV (reference sequence). The CDR3 runs to 15 residues. Written as DNA, the CDR3 is TGTGCCAGCATATTGACTAGCGGGAGATACGATGAGCAGTTCTTC. Translating gives CASILTSGRYDEQFF.

This clone was detected only a few times. The chain has TRBV30 and TRBJ2-2; 9 bases align to TRBD2. CDR1 and CDR2 from the germline V gene are GTSNPN and SVGIG (reference sequence). Trimming removed 2 bases from V and 2 bases from J; junction bases left unmatched: 6. The CDR3 length is 16 residues. CDR3 protein: CAWSSDSGGNTGELFF. The CDR3 DNA sequence: TGTGCCTGGAGTAGTGATAGCGGGGGTAACACCGGGGAGCTGTTTTTT. Based on the CDR3 plus reference TRBV30 and TRBJ2-2, the full variable domain is SQTIHQWPATLVQPVGSPLSLECTVEGTSNPNLYWYRQAAGRGLQLLFYSVGIGQISSEVPQNLSASRPQDRQFILSSKKLLLSDSGFYLCAWSSDSGGNTGELFFGEGSRLTVL.

The chain recombines TRBV27 with TRBJ1-2; 12 bases fit TRBD1. CDR3 length equals 17 residues. The V gene's germline CDR1 is MNHEY and CDR2 SMNVEV (reference sequence). Germline trimming cut 2 bases from V and 1 base from J; bases unmatched to any gene: 5. CDR3 nucleotide sequence: TGTGCCAGCAGTTTAGAAGGGACAGGGGGCAGTAACTATGGCTACACCTTC. Translated, it gives CASSLEGTGGSNYGYTF.

The chain has TRBV27 and TRBJ2-1; 11 nucleotides match TRBD2. Germline V gives CDR1 MNHEY, CDR2 SMNVEV (reference sequence). CDR3 size: 15 residues. J lost 9 bases, V lost 5 bases, and 9 bases had no gene match. The CDR3, as DNA: TGTGCCAGCAGTAGGTCCCTAGCGGGAGGTGGTGAGCAGTTCTTC. It is translated as CASSRSLAGGGEQFF.

The chain joins TRBV5-1 to TRBJ2-7; TRBD1 agrees at 10 bases. With V trimmed by 5 bases and J by 3 bases, 11 bases remained unmatched. Per germline, CDR1 SGHRS and CDR2 YFSETQ. The CDR3 runs 16 residues. CDR3 amino acids: CASRPHGQGVLYEQYF. CDR3 nucleotide sequence: TGCGCCAGCAGGCCTCACGGACAGGGGGTGCTCTACGAGCAGTACTTC.

This clone is a singleton in its sample. This sequence joins TRBV5-4 and TRBJ2-5; 9 positions match TRBD1. Losses at the gene ends were 4 bases for V and 3 bases for J; bases not matched to a gene: 10. Germline V lookup: CDR1 SGHNT, CDR2 YYREEE (reference sequence). The CDR3 contains 16 residues. The CDR3 loop is CASSGPGQGSEETQYF. DNA for the CDR3: TGTGCCAGCAGCGGTCCGGGACAGGGCAGCGAAGAGACCCAGTACTTC.

The chain links TRBV11-2 to TRBJ1-5; TRBD1 agrees at 10 bases. The CDR3 spans 16 residues. With V trimmed by 3 bases and J by 1 base, 3 bases remained unmatched. Looked up from germline, CDR1 is SGHAT and CDR2 is FQNNGV. In DNA, the CDR3 is TGTGCCAGCAGCTTCGGGGGACAGGGGAGCAATCAGCCCCAGCATTTT. Its protein is CASSFGGQGSNQPQHF.

This clone was counted a single time. The chain joins TRBV7-3 to TRBJ2-1; 10 positions match TRBD1. The CDR3 extends over 14 amino acids. CDR1 and CDR2 (germline): SGHTA, FQGTGA. V trimming: 5 bases; J trimming: 6 bases; junction bases outside the gene matches: 4. The CDR3: CASSNRDRGNEQFF. The CDR3 DNA follows: TGTGCCAGCAGCAACCGGGACAGGGGCAATGAGCAGTTCTTC.